This T cell receptor beta chain comes out of a study of T cell responses to AZD1222 COVID-19 vaccine (TCRdb year 2021). For the wider study: AZD1222 recipients with second doses at about 4 weeks or about 12 weeks were pooled, because spike-specific TCR depth and breadth did not differ between schedules. A total of 230 to 250 trial participants underwent TCR sequencing, of whom about 200 had received two doses of AZD1222 and approximately 26 had received two doses of the MenACWY control vaccine. Enrollment into the trials was organized by age into subgroups of 18-55, 56-69 and 70-plus years, and those subgroups contained roughly 150, 30 and 60 TCR-sequenced participants, respectively.

Results and caveats for the whole study, not just this receptor: Spike-specific TCR breadth and depth rose significantly after two AZD1222 doses compared with day 0 and with MenACWY recipients. Conclusions about previously exposed vaccinees are limited because only a handful of AZD1222 recipients were SARS-CoV-2 seropositive at baseline. CD4 TCRs associated with the vaccine covered the entire spike protein, and the dominant responses were in regions 160-218 and 743-854. Participants were mostly white British, with more females than males. The authors suggested clonal diversity may have been underestimated. Epitopes outside the regions mutated in the B.1.351 and B.1.1.7 variants were reportedly recognized by nearly half of the unique spike-specific TCRs. Because no day 14 peak-response samples were available, the repertoires could be characterized only after the peak T cell response. The 56-69-year group was small, and its depth increase did not reach significance, likely because of low power.

Spanning cysteine to phenylalanine, the CDR3 consists of 12 amino acids. Only the CDR3 DNA is retained, 36 bases long and in frame from the first base. V is reduced by 6 bases and J by 0 bases, leaving a spacing of 5 bases between them. CDR1 SEHNR and CDR2 FQNEAQ are derived from the germline V gene (reference sequence). The CDR3 regions of human TCRbeta chains were analyzed by immunosequencing. Turning to the authors' computational methods: TCRs in the repertoires were compared against a reference library of SARS-CoV-2-specific TCRs that had been generated with the MIRA antigen-specificity platform. Breadth was defined as the fraction of unique TCRs that were SARS-CoV-2-associated. Depth was defined as the fraction of total T cells that were SARS-CoV-2-associated. Using the MIRA data, each spike-specific TCR was mapped to the spike region that the TCR reacts to and placed in a CD4 or CD8 class. Log10-transformed breadth and depth values were compared by one-way ANOVA with Sidak's multiple comparisons tests. Sourced from immuneACCESS, this table was stored by TCRdb with only in-frame sequences that have V and J called. A share of the clones is absent; for the studies checked, an unresolved V gene accounts for under half, and the remainder has no known explanation. D and trimming were read from the DNA, whereas the V and J calls and clone size are those reported in that table. This sample has about 140,000 clones in its table, and around 91% of those were observed once. The ten largest clones capture about 4.4% of the sample.

Remarks on this clone: What this receptor recognizes is not known. No base-level quality is on record; no much larger clone is a single base apart.

The sample's time point, from its label and the paper: baseline before first vaccination. Samples from vaccinated people were obtained from the UK trials COV001 and COV002, which included a single-blind randomized controlled phase 2/3 trial of AZD1222 (ChAdOx1 nCoV-19) in healthy adults. For TCRbeta chain sequencing, PBMC samples were collected from trial participants at day 0 and at day 28 after the second dose. The specimen comprised peripheral blood, sampled on day 0 of AZD1222 vaccination. This clonotype was sampled from an adult in good health. The V and J genes are TRBV7-9 and TRBJ1-1; there is no confident call for the D gene. The nucleotides are TGTGCCAGCAGACTACTGAACACTGAAGCTTTCTTT. Its protein reads: CASRLLNTEAFF.